This T cell receptor beta chain is drawn from a study of blood T cell repertoires in COVID-19. Study-level background: Whether acute or convalescent, the COVID-19 samples came from the United States, Italy and Spain. PBMCs, B-cell-depleted T cells, or T cells provided the cDNA or gDNA that made up the material.

Measured with immunoSEQ multiplex PCR; TCRdb has only the in-frame clones, and not every one. The data show 400,000 to 550,000 clones, about 90% seen once. Participants, about 18 to 95 years old, spanned approximately 26 US areas. Cohorts were assigned according to the clinical history that participants reported. The CDR3 has 11 amino acids. Trimming removed 3 bases at V and 7 bases at J, with 7 bases between. Germline loops: CDR1 DFQATT, CDR2 SNEGSKA (reference sequence). V usage is TRBV20-1 and J usage is TRBJ1-3; D gene uncertain. Sample: PBMCs or T cells enriched from blood (not recorded which). This receptor was obtained from a young woman with acute COVID-19. As DNA, the CDR3 is TGCAGTGCTAGGGAGGCTAACACCATATATTTT. It translates to CSAREANTIYF.